Listed below are T cell receptor beta chains from one sample, sequenced in a study of shared clonotypes between healthy human individuals. Sequenced by immunoSEQ multiplex PCR; TCRdb stores in-frame clones only, minus some. The table shows 500,000 to 550,000 clones, with 95% to 97% occurring only once. Input material: naive CD4+ T cells sorted from blood. The source of these receptors is a woman aged 25 to 45 in good health. CDR3s include the opening cysteine and the closing phenylalanine or tryptophan.

>TRBJ2-2|TRBV5-1
CASSFGDLYTGELFF
>TRBJ2-1|TRBV7-8
CASSYTSGRTGEQFF
>TRBJ2-1|TRBV5-1
CASRYTPSSYNEQFF
>TRBJ2-5|TRBV4-1
CASSLPRGWETQYF
>TRBJ2-7|TRBV21-1
CASSRSGRAGGPHEQYF
>TRBJ2-1|TRBV28
CASSFPPLGTSAGIAGYNEQFF
>NA|TRBV19
CASSETSGHIYEQYF
>TRBJ2-2|TRBV6-5
CASSYGTTNTGELFF
>TRBJ2-2|TRBV19
CASSISGLAGVGTGELFF
>TRBJ2-2|TRBV28
CASSLLGELTGELFF
>TRBJ1-5|TRBV6-6
CASSYEGQPQHF
>TRBJ2-2|TRBV7-9
CASSLPFLAGAINTGELFF
>TRBJ1-2|TRBV4-1
CASSQEGGYTF
>TRBJ1-1|TRBV5-1
CASSSRGNEDTEAFF
>TRBJ2-2|TRBV7-8
CASSPMYRNTGELFF
>TRBJ2-5|TRBV5-1
CASSFRSGDETQYF
>TRBJ2-1|TRBV28
CASSPAGVFYNEQFF
>TRBJ1-1|TRBV5-4
CASSRSLGMNTEAFF
>TRBJ2-3|TRBV9
CASSLNPRARADTQYF
>TRBJ2-3|TRBV28
CASSRGGAGTDTQYF
>TRBJ2-7|TRBV12-1
CASSSSGPYEQYF
>TRBJ2-7|TRBV27
CASSYAFRAYEQYF
>TRBJ2-1|TRBV28
CASSTTGTGSYNEQFF
>TRBJ2-7|TRBV6-1
CASSPNGYEQYF
>TRBJ2-5|TRBV27
CASSLDPPGLAGGVETQYF
>TRBJ1-5|TRBV4-2
CASSQATGVNQPQHF
>TRBJ2-4|TRBV2
CASRTTNIQYF
>TRBJ2-1|TRBV30
CAWSARGDEQFF
>TRBJ1-1|TRBV28
CASEGGPGYTEAFF
>TRBJ1-1|TRBV5-1
CASSSVEQQNTEAFF
>TRBJ1-2|TRBV5-1
CASSQGTPEGYTF
>TRBJ1-5|TRBV6-1
CASSEMGDFHQPQHF
>TRBJ2-4|TRBV29-1
CSVDRGNIQYF
>TRBJ1-1|TRBV7-9
CASSLYPGQPEYEAFF
>TRBJ2-1|TRBV5-6
CASSLYDRPANEQFF
>TRBJ2-3|TRBV19
CASSLTGLAGDTDTQYF
>TRBJ2-3|TRBV5-1
CASSWGTSTDTQYF
>TRBJ2-7|TRBV28
CASSLSGTTYEQYF
>TRBJ2-6|TRBV28
CASSSPPGGTGANVLTF
>TRBJ1-2|TRBV2
CASSAILRTGGEHYGYTF
>TRBJ1-1|TRBV29-1
CSVAEGAPNTEAFF
>TRBJ1-1|TRBV6-5
CASGANTEAFF
>TRBJ1-1|TRBV30
CAWSAPLGIILTEAFF
>TRBJ2-3|TRBV29-1
CSVATSGTDTQYF
>TRBJ1-5|TRBV4-1
CASSQDGSRGGNQPQHF
>TRBJ1-2|TRBV10-3
CAISDSDRINYGYTF
>TRBJ2-7|TRBV19
CASSRAWGSYEQYF
>TRBJ1-4|TRBV19
CASSKTGTENEKLFF
>TRBJ1-3|TRBV28
CASSSGTFSGNTIYF
>TRBJ2-1|TRBV5-6
CASTRLAVNNEQFF
>TRBJ1-5|TRBV28
CASTPTRETGQPQHF
>TRBJ1-5|TRBV28
CASSIPPHSNQPQHF
>TRBJ1-2|TRBV7-9
CASSFSADGSGRGYTF
>TRBJ2-1|TRBV20-1
CSARGANEQFF